A single sample is the source of the 18 T cell receptor beta chains below, sequenced in a study of shared clonotypes between healthy human individuals. The table came from immunoSEQ multiplex PCR; TCRdb's copy has only in-frame clones and leaves some out. The sample records some 1 million clones, approximately 76% being singletons. Sequenced: memory CD4+ T cells sorted from blood. Stated subset: CD45RA-negative fraction. The receptor set was obtained from a man younger than 30 in good health.

On this clone: It may be a read error: a sequence one base away is much more abundant. This sequence joins TRBV6-1 and TRBJ1-5; a weak D match, TRBD1 (6 bases). V was shortened by 4 bases and J by 5 bases, with 9 bases between the two germline ends. This CDR3 has 13 residues. The V gene's germline CDR1 is MNHNS and CDR2 SASEGT. This CDR3 reads CASSVKGDQPQHF. The CDR3 bases are TGTGCCAGCAGTGTTAAGGGGGATCAGCCCCAGCATTTT.

The V and J genes are TRBV23-1 and TRBJ1-2; 9 nucleotides align to TRBD1. Being an ORF, TRBV23-1 has a function that is uncertain. This CDR3 has 15 residues. The J segment lost 7 bases and the V segment lost 4 bases, leaving 10 bases of the junction unmatched. CDR3 in DNA: TGCGCCAGCAGTCCCTCTTCCGGGACAGGGTTTGGCTACACCTTC. Its translation is CASSPSSGTGFGYTF.

On this clone itself: The same CDR3 also results from other DNA sequences found in this sample. The chain has TRBV19 and TRBJ1-4; 7 bases are a match to TRBD1. This CDR3 spans 14 amino acids. Germline V gene data show CDR1 as LNHDA and CDR2 as SQIVND (reference sequence). Trimming at V came to 3 bases and at J to 3 bases, leaving 1 base not matched to a gene. In DNA form, the CDR3 reads TGTGCCAGTAGTATTCAGGGGGCTAATGAAAAACTGTTTTTT. Translation gives CASSIQGANEKLFF.

This chain uses TRBV7-6 with TRBJ2-7, with D perhaps assigned TRBD1 or TRBD2 (6 bases each). This CDR3 has 15 amino acids. Per the germline V gene, CDR1 is SGHVS and CDR2 is FNYEAQ. With 1 base removed from V and 3 bases from J, the gap between germline ends came to 13 bases. This chain's CDR3 is CASSLVADSYYEQYF. CDR3 bases: TGTGCCAGCAGCTTAGTAGCGGACAGTTACTACGAGCAGTACTTC.

The rearrangement uses TRBV19 and TRBJ1-5; TRBD1 matches at 9 bases. Germline V CDR1 and CDR2: LNHDA, SQIVND (reference sequence). V shed 5 bases, J shed 0 bases, and the junction held 8 bases outside the gene matches. The length of the CDR3 is 17 residues. CDR3 nucleotides: TGTGCCAGTAGTCCACCTCGGGGACAGGGTAGCAATCAGCCCCAGCATTTT. Protein sequence: CASSPPRGQGSNQPQHF. The variable domain in full, completed from reference TRBV19 and TRBJ1-5, reads DGGITQSPKYLFRKEGQNVTLSCEQNLNHDAMYWYRQDPGQGLRLIYYSQIVNDFQKGDIAEGYSVSREKKESFPLTVTSAQKNPTAFYLCASSPPRGQGSNQPQHFGDGTRLSIL.

The V gene is TRBV6-4, the J gene TRBJ2-3; 7 bases are shared with TRBD2. CDR3 length: 16 amino acids. Germline loops: CDR1 MRHNA, CDR2 SNTAGT. After removal of 0 bases from V and 4 bases from J, the junction contained 7 bases not matched to a gene. CDR3 bases: TGTGCCAGCAGTGACTCGGGAGGGGCGGTCCCAGATACGCAGTATTTT. Translating it yields CASSDSGGAVPDTQYF.

Only a few counts were recorded for this clone. The chain couples TRBV25-1 to TRBJ1-1; D gene ambiguous. CDR3 length: 14 amino acids. CDR1 MGHDK and CDR2 SYGVNS come from the germline V gene. V dropped 1 base and J dropped 5 bases, with 11 bases sitting between them. The CDR3 sequence: CASSESPVTTEAFF. Written as DNA, the CDR3 is TGTGCCAGCAGTGAATCCCCCGTGACGACTGAAGCTTTCTTT. The full variable domain, completed using reference TRBV25-1 and TRBJ1-1, is EADIYQTPRYLVIGTGKKITLECSQTMGHDKMYWYQQDPGMELHLIHYSYGVNSTEKGDLSSESTVSRIRTEHFPLTLESARPSHTSQYLCASSESPVTTEAFFGQGTRLTVV.

This sequence joins TRBV7-9 and TRBJ2-1; 13 positions match TRBD2. Germline V gene lookup returns CDR1 SEHNR and CDR2 FQNEAQ (reference sequence). The CDR3 runs 16 residues. Germline trimming cut 5 bases from V and 4 bases from J; bases unmatched to any gene: 5. The CDR3 loop reads CASSRLAGGLYNEQFF. CDR3 DNA: TGTGCCAGCAGCCGACTAGCGGGGGGTCTATACAATGAGCAGTTCTTC. The full variable domain, rest sourced from reference TRBV7-9 and TRBJ2-1, is DTGVSQNPRHKITKRGQNVTFRCDPISEHNRLYWYRQTLGQGPEFLTYFQNEAQLEKSRLLSDRFSAERPKGSFSTLEIQRTEQGDSAMYLCASSRLAGGLYNEQFFGPGTRLTVL.

In its sample, this clone was seen a few times. V is TRBV30 and J is TRBJ1-1, with D hard to call. The V end lost 2 bases, the J end lost 4 bases, and 11 bases lay between the germline ends. The CDR3 loop spans 13 amino acids. CDR1 is GTSNPN, CDR2 SVGIG, per germline (reference sequence). CDR3 bases: TGTGCCTGGAGTCCCTCATCCGTCACTGAAGCTTTCTTT. This gives the protein CAWSPSSVTEAFF.

The rearrangement uses TRBV2 and TRBJ1-3; D is unresolved. Trimming removed 3 bases at V and 0 bases at J, with 9 bases between. The CDR3 has 15 amino acids. From germline, CDR1 is SNHLY and CDR2 FYNNEI. CDR3 in DNA: TGTGCCAGCAGTGACACGTCGAGCTCTGGAAACACCATATATTTT. It codes for CASSDTSSSGNTIYF. Looking up the rest from reference TRBV2 and TRBJ1-3 gives the full variable domain: EPEVTQTPSHQVTQMGQEVILRCVPISNHLYFYWYRQILGQKVEFLVSFYNNEISEKSEIFDDQFSVERPDGSNFTLKIRSTKLEDSAMYFCASSDTSSSGNTIYFGEGSWLTVV.

This clone has just a few counts. CDR3 sequence (DNA): TGTGCCAGCAGTGAAATAAGATTAAGCGAGCAGTACTTC. Translating gives CASSEIRLSEQYF. This chain uses TRBV6-1 with TRBJ2-7, with D hard to call. With 2 bases removed from V and 6 bases from J, the gap between germline ends came to 11 bases. Germline V lookup: CDR1 MNHNS, CDR2 SASEGT. CDR3 length: 13 amino acids.

Only a few counts were recorded for this clone. This chain connects TRBV19 to TRBJ2-5, with no clear D. The CDR3 runs 13 residues. Trimming took 4 bases from V and 5 from J, leaving 11 bases between them. Germline lookup yields CDR1 LNHDA and CDR2 SQIVND (reference sequence). The CDR3 DNA sequence: TGTGCCAGTAGTAAAAATCTTAGGGAGACCCAGTACTTC. Its protein product is CASSKNLRETQYF.

Here the CDR3 DNA reads TGTGCCAGCAGTTTTTTAGGGCAGGCCGATAATTCACCCCTCCACTTT. Protein product: CASSFLGQADNSPLHF. The chain joins TRBV28 to TRBJ1-6; D unclear. Germline values: CDR1 MDHEN, CDR2 SYDVKM. The CDR3 runs 16 residues. Trimming pared 3 bases from V and 5 bases from J, leaving 14 bases between.

The rearrangement joins TRBV10-2 to TRBJ2-6; the D is unclear. Trimming shortened V by 5 bases and J by 3 bases, and 8 bases separated the two germline ends. CDR3 length equals 14 residues. Germline CDR1 reads WSHSY; CDR2 reads SAAADI. CDR3 DNA: TGCGCCAGCAGTAACCTACTTGGGGCCAACGTCCTGACTTTC. Its protein is CASSNLLGANVLTF.

The V and J genes are TRBV6-5 and TRBJ1-2, with D unresolved. Looked up from germline, CDR1 is MNHEY and CDR2 is SVGAGI. CDR3 length: 13 amino acids. Between the trimmed V and J ends, which lost 8 bases and 2 bases, there was a span of 12 bases. This chain's CDR3 is CASGPSGNYGYTF. CDR3 in DNA: TGTGCCAGCGGCCCCTCAGGAAACTATGGCTACACCTTC.

The CDR3 DNA sequence: TGTGCCAGCAGCCGCGACAGGGGTCGTGAAAAACTGTTTTTT. Its protein product is CASSRDRGREKLFF. The V call is TRBV7-8, the J call TRBJ1-4; TRBD1 matches at 8 bases. Germline V lookup: CDR1 SGHVS, CDR2 FQNEAQ. Losses at the gene ends were 5 bases for V and 7 bases for J; bases not matched to a gene: 6. This CDR3 contains 14 residues.

A word on this clone: Other nucleotide sequences in the sample specify the same CDR3. V and J are TRBV27 and TRBJ2-1, with D tentatively TRBD2 (5 bases). The CDR3 runs 15 residues. CDR1 and CDR2 from the germline V gene are MNHEY and SMNVEV (reference sequence). With 3 bases removed from V and 0 bases from J, the gap between germline ends came to 9 bases. The CDR3: CASSLAGSSYNEQFF. CDR3 in DNA: TGTGCCAGCAGTTTGGCGGGTAGCTCCTACAATGAGCAGTTCTTC.

Concerning this clone itself: Only one base separates this from a far larger clonotype, so it likely reflects a read error. The chain joins TRBV19 to TRBJ2-7; the D call may be TRBD1 or TRBD2 (5 bases each). CDR1 LNHDA and CDR2 SQIVND come from the germline V gene (reference sequence). The CDR3 has 14 amino acids. The germline V and J ends were trimmed by 4 bases and 1 base, with 11 bases remaining between them. The CDR3 protein is CASSTRDGSYEQYF. CDR3 bases: TGTGCCAGTAGTACCCGGGACGGATCCTACGAGCAGTACTTC.